The text below deals with one TCR beta chain. Amplification of TCR beta CDR3 regions used RNA as the template. The HTBI set primed first-round TCR CDR3 RT-PCR. MiXCR, run by TCRdb on the multiplex PCR reads, gives a single entry per CDR3 protein. The data hold hundreds of thousands of distinct CDR3 sequences, with 38% observed a single time. Germline V gene lookup returns CDR1 LNHNV and CDR2 YYDKDF (reference sequence). Trimming cost V 3 bases and J 10 bases; bases outside gene matches: 11. The CDR3 has 14 residues. Graves' hyperthyroidism showing no ophthalmopathy progression within 18 months was considered stable. This sample is part of a study of T cells in Graves' hyperthyroidism and ophthalmopathy.

The clonotype originates from a man aged 18 to 29 with Graves' hyperthyroidism. The sequencing sample was made of blood. The chain has TRBV15 and TRBJ1-2, with TRBD1 matching over 7 bases. DNA for the CDR3: TGTGCCACCAGCAGCGATAGGACAGGCCTGAACTACACCTTC. It is translated as CATSSDRTGLNYTF. Full variable domain (outside the CDR3, taken from reference TRBV15 and TRBJ1-2): DAMVIQNPRYQVTQFGKPVTLSCSQTLNHNVMYWYQQKSSQAPKLLFHYYDKDFNNEADTPDNFQSRRPNTSFCFLDIRSPGLGDTAMYLCATSSDRTGLNYTFGSGTRLTVV.